A single sample is the source of the 28 T cell receptor beta chains below, sequenced in a study of T cells in Graves' hyperthyroidism and ophthalmopathy. TCR beta CDR3 regions were amplified from RNA transcripts. A set of HTBI primers served as the primers for a first-round RT-PCR of the TCR CDR3. TCRdb reprocessed the multiplex PCR reads via MiXCR and lists one record per CDR3 protein. Here the sample spans 550,000 to 600,000 distinct CDR3 sequences, approximately 15% being singletons. Specimen: blood. Receptors originate from a woman aged 18 to 35 with Graves' ophthalmopathy.

This clonotype was detected once. A clone one base away is much larger, so this may be a read error. This chain connects TRBV20-1 to TRBJ2-3; D ambiguous. CDR1 is DFQATT, CDR2 SNEGSKA, per germline (reference sequence). This CDR3 has 14 residues. V lost 6 bases and J lost 2, with 15 bases in between. Written as DNA, the CDR3 is TGCAGTGCAGAAAATGGCGAGAACACAGATACGCAGTATTTT. The encoded protein is CSAENGENTDTQYF.

The chain couples TRBV10-3 to TRBJ1-6; D not resolved. CDR3 size: 16 residues. The germline CDR1 and CDR2 sequences are ENHRY and SYGVKD. V lost 0 bases to trimming and J lost 7 bases, with 13 bases between them. The DNA of the CDR3 is TGTGCCATCAGTGAGTCGAATCAGAGATCGAATTCACCCCTCCACTTT. Its translation is CAISESNQRSNSPLHF.

This clonotype was detected only a few times. The genes are TRBV7-2 and TRBJ2-1; 11 bases agree with TRBD2. Germline CDR1 is SGHTA and CDR2 is FQGNSA. With 6 bases clipped from V and 10 bases from J, the junction kept 11 bases outside the gene matches. The CDR3 length is 15 residues. CDR3 coding DNA: TGTGCCAGCAGGAAAGCCGGGACTAGCGGAGAAGAGCAGTTCTTC. Protein product: CASRKAGTSGEEQFF.

This clonotype has at least ten counts. The chain has TRBV28 and TRBJ2-7, with TRBD2 as a possible D gene (6 bases). Germline CDR1 MDHEN, CDR2 SYDVKM. Between the trimmed V and J ends, which lost 8 bases and 4 bases, there was a span of 15 bases. The CDR3 runs 13 residues. The CDR3 spells CASGGLARYEQYF. The CDR3, as DNA: TGTGCCAGCGGGGGGTTAGCGAGGTACGAGCAGTACTTC.

In this sample, this clonotype turned up many times. V is TRBV12-3 or TRBV12-4 and J is TRBJ2-5, with 7 bases matching TRBD2. The CDR3 length is 15 residues. The V and J ends lost 10 bases and 5 bases, in that order; junction bases with no gene match: 16. The CDR3 DNA sequence: TGTGCCACCCCGGGAAAGGCCGTGGGGGGGGAGACCCAGTACTTC. It specifies CATPGKAVGGETQYF.

The sample holds many counts of this clonotype. J is TRBJ2-7 and V is TRBV28; 7 bases match TRBD1. The V and J ends lost 4 bases and 3 bases, in that order; junction bases with no gene match: 6. Germline loops: CDR1 MDHEN, CDR2 SYDVKM. This CDR3 contains 14 residues. The CDR3 DNA sequence: TGTGCCAGCAGTTCAGGGACAGTCTTCTACGAGCAGTACTTC. Translated: CASSSGTVFYEQYF.

This clonotype came up many times. The chain joins TRBV11-2 to TRBJ2-7; 10 positions match TRBD2. This CDR3 spans 15 amino acids. Per the germline V gene, CDR1 is SGHAT and CDR2 is FQNNGV. With V trimmed by 4 bases and J by 5 bases, 8 bases remained unmatched. CDR3 bases: TGTGCCAGCAGCTCGAGCGGGAGGGCCTTGAACGAGCAGTACTTC. It specifies CASSSSGRALNEQYF.

There are many counts of this clonotype. The chain joins TRBV11-2 to TRBJ2-7; 7 nucleotides align to TRBD2. Germline lookup yields CDR1 SGHAT and CDR2 FQNNGV. The CDR3 runs to 14 residues. V shed 8 bases and J 2 bases; nucleotides not matched to a gene: 9. CDR3 DNA sequence: TGTGCCAGCGTATCCCCCAGCGGGGCCTACGAGCAGTACTTC. This encodes CASVSPSGAYEQYF.

The chain uses TRBV2 and TRBJ1-2; 9 bases are a match to TRBD1. From germline, CDR1 is SNHLY and CDR2 FYNNEI. V shed 9 bases and J 2 bases; nucleotides not matched to a gene: 7. The CDR3 runs 14 residues. This CDR3 reads CARISGTGNYGYTF. The CDR3 coding sequence is TGTGCCAGAATATCCGGGACAGGGAACTATGGCTACACCTTC. Full variable domain (rest looked up from reference TRBV2 and TRBJ1-2): EPEVTQTPSHQVTQMGQEVILRCVPISNHLYFYWYRQILGQKVEFLVSFYNNEISEKSEIFDDQFSVERPDGSNFTLKIRSTKLEDSAMYFCARISGTGNYGYTFGSGTRLTVV.

This clonotype appeared many times. The chain couples TRBV11-3 to TRBJ1-3; a weak D match, TRBD1 (6 bases). Trimming left V 4 bases short and J 0 bases short, with 10 bases between. The CDR3 extends over 15 amino acids. From germline, CDR1 is SGHNT and CDR2 YENEEA. The CDR3 nucleotides are TGTGCCAGCAGCTCCAGGGGTCTCTCTGGAAACACCATATATTTT. This encodes CASSSRGLSGNTIYF.

This clonotype was seen at least ten times. The rearrangement uses TRBV27 and TRBJ1-2; the D is unclear. CDR1 MNHEY and CDR2 SMNVEV come from the germline V gene (reference sequence). This CDR3 spans 14 amino acids. V lost 5 bases, J lost 1 base, and 11 bases lay in between. CDR3 DNA sequence: TGTGCCAGCAGTCCCCTCCTACGTAACTATGGCTACACCTTC. Amino acid sequence: CASSPLLRNYGYTF.

This clonotype has at least ten counts. The chain joins TRBV28 to TRBJ2-1, with D possibly being TRBD1 (6 bases). The CDR3 totals 13 residues. Germline V gene data show CDR1 as MDHEN and CDR2 as SYDVKM. The ends were cut back, 9 bases at V and 11 bases at J, with 20 bases in the middle. The CDR3 DNA sequence: TGTGCCAGTACCCCGGGACAAGTTAACAAGCAGTTCTTC. Residues: CASTPGQVNKQFF.

In its sample, this clonotype was seen many times. The CDR3 DNA reads TGTGCCAGCAGTGCCACAGGGACCGGGGCCAACGTCCTGACTTTC. Its protein is CASSATGTGANVLTF. The chain employs TRBV2 and TRBJ2-6; a weak D match, TRBD1 (6 bases). Germline-derived CDR1 and CDR2 are SNHLY and FYNNEI. V was trimmed by 4 bases and J by 4 bases, leaving 11 bases between them. This CDR3 region has 15 residues. Looking up the rest from reference TRBV2 and TRBJ2-6 gives the full variable domain: EPEVTQTPSHQVTQMGQEVILRCVPISNHLYFYWYRQILGQKVEFLVSFYNNEISEKSEIFDDQFSVERPDGSNFTLKIRSTKLEDSAMYFCASSATGTGANVLTFGAGSRLTVL.

This clonotype appeared a few times. For the CDR3, the DNA is TGTGCCAGCAGTTCCTACGGACAGGAGCGAAATGGCTACACCTTC. This gives the protein CASSSYGQERNGYTF. The chain carries TRBV27 and TRBJ1-2; 7 bases match TRBD1. This CDR3 has 15 amino acids. V was clipped by 4 bases and J by 6 bases; unmatched bases: 11. Germline loops: CDR1 MNHEY, CDR2 SMNVEV (reference sequence).

At least ten counts were recorded for this clonotype. This chain uses TRBV28 with TRBJ1-1, with no clear D. V was trimmed by 4 bases and J by 7 bases, leaving 10 bases between them. The CDR3 length is 12 residues. Germline values: CDR1 MDHEN, CDR2 SYDVKM. CDR3 bases: TGTGCCAGCAGTTACGGGCCTATTGAAGCTTTCTTT. This gives the protein CASSYGPIEAFF. The full variable domain, its missing parts supplied by reference TRBV28 and TRBJ1-1, is DVKVTQSSRYLVKRTGEKVFLECVQDMDHENMFWYRQDPGLGLRLIYFSYDVKMKEKGDIPEGYSVSREKKERFSLILESASTNQTSMYLCASSYGPIEAFFGQGTRLTVV.

This clonotype was seen at least ten times. J is TRBJ1-2 and V is TRBV13; maybe TRBD1 (6 bases). With 1 base removed from V and 4 bases from J, the gap between germline ends came to 10 bases. The CDR3 consists of 14 residues. CDR1 is PRHDT, CDR2 FYEKMQ, per germline (reference sequence). In DNA form, the CDR3 reads TGTGCCAGCAGCTTAGTCGGGGGCTCCTATGGCTACACCTTC. Translation gives CASSLVGGSYGYTF.

The rearrangement links TRBV6-1 to TRBJ2-7; D remains ambiguous. The germline gives CDR1 MNHNS, CDR2 SASEGT. The CDR3 loop spans 12 amino acids. Trimming cost V 8 bases and J 5 bases, with 13 bases left between them. This chain's CDR3 is CASSISYDEQYF. DNA of the CDR3: TGTGCCAGCTCCATTAGTTACGACGAGCAGTACTTC.

The chain combines TRBV19 with TRBJ2-7; 7 bases line up with TRBD1. V dropped 5 bases and J dropped 7; count of bases not matched to a gene: 11. The CDR3 is made up of 14 amino acids. From germline, CDR1 is LNHDA and CDR2 SQIVND (reference sequence). The CDR3 loop reads CASSWDRRSIEQYF. The CDR3 region has the DNA TGTGCCAGTAGTTGGGACAGACGTTCCATAGAGCAGTACTTC.

This clonotype has at least ten counts. This rearrangement joins TRBV7-2 to TRBJ2-2; 9 bases are a match to TRBD2. Trimming removed 4 bases from V and 7 bases from J; junction bases left unmatched: 13. This CDR3 is built from 17 residues. Germline loops: CDR1 SGHTA, CDR2 FQGNSA. In DNA, the CDR3 is TGTGCCAGCAGCTCGCGGGGGGCGGGAGGGCCCGGCGGGGAGCTGTTTTTT. Its protein product is CASSSRGAGGPGGELFF.

This clonotype appeared a few times. The rearrangement links TRBV6-1 to TRBJ1-5, with D uncertain. Trimming took off 5 bases at V and 0 bases at J, with 17 bases between the two ends. The germline V gene has CDR1 MNHNS and CDR2 SASEGT. This CDR3 has 17 amino acids. The CDR3 DNA reads as TGTGCCAGCAGTCGGCAGACGGGCGTGTTTAGCAATCAGCCCCAGCATTTT. Amino acid sequence: CASSRQTGVFSNQPQHF.

In its sample, this clonotype was seen many times. The rearrangement links TRBV18 to TRBJ1-1; maybe TRBD1 (6 bases). CDR3 length equals 16 residues. The germline V gene has CDR1 KGHSH and CDR2 LQKENI. Trimming pared 6 bases from V and 0 bases from J, leaving 17 bases between. In DNA, the CDR3 is TGTGCCAGCTCTCCGTCAGGGGACACCATGAACACTGAAGCTTTCTTT. The encoded protein is CASSPSGDTMNTEAFF.

The chain couples TRBV12-3 or TRBV12-4 to TRBJ1-2; weak D call: TRBD1 (5 bases). CDR3 length: 15 amino acids. V dropped 4 bases and J dropped 6 bases, with 18 bases sitting between them. CDR3 coding DNA: TGTGCCAGCAGTTCCCCCAGGGCCCGGAGGAATGGCTACACCTTC. Protein: CASSSPRARRNGYTF.

This chain connects TRBV20-1 to TRBJ2-1; 13 bases are shared with TRBD2. CDR3 size: 19 residues. Germline trimming cut 5 bases from V and 1 base from J; bases unmatched to any gene: 14. Germline CDR1 DFQATT, CDR2 SNEGSKA (reference sequence). DNA for the CDR3: TGCAGTGCTGGGACTAGCGGGACTAGCGTCTTAGGGTCCTACAATGAGCAGTTCTTC. Protein sequence: CSAGTSGTSVLGSYNEQFF.

This clonotype was seen many times. V gene TRBV20-1 combines with J gene TRBJ2-3, with a tentative D call TRBD2 (5 bases). Trimming removed 2 bases at V and 5 bases at J, with 17 bases between. CDR1 is DFQATT and CDR2 is SNEGSKA in the germline V gene (reference sequence). The CDR3 is 15 residues long. The CDR3 is CSARPDWNVGDTQYF. CDR3 bases: TGCAGTGCTAGACCGGACTGGAACGTTGGAGATACGCAGTATTTT.

This clonotype was counted only a few times. The CDR3 DNA follows: TGCGCCAGCAGCCAAGATAAAGGACAGGGCCGGTTCTTGGCTTTAGGCACTGAAGCTTTCTTT. This gives the protein CASSQDKGQGRFLALGTEAFF. V is TRBV4-1 and J is TRBJ1-1, with 8 bases identical to TRBD1. CDR1 MGHRA and CDR2 YSYEKL come from the germline V gene. The CDR3 loop spans 21 amino acids. V trimming: 0 bases; J trimming: 4 bases; junction bases outside the gene matches: 22.

The genes are TRBV4-2 and TRBJ2-7; the match to TRBD2 covers 9 bases. Losses at the gene ends were 0 bases for V and 5 bases for J; bases not matched to a gene: 8. The germline CDR1 and CDR2 sequences are LGHNA and YNFKEQ. CDR3 size: 16 residues. In DNA, the CDR3 is TGTGCCAGCAGCCAAGAATTCGTTAGCGGGAGACACGAGCAGTACTTC. Translation: CASSQEFVSGRHEQYF.

This clonotype was counted at least ten times. The chain couples TRBV7-9 to TRBJ2-7, with D possibly TRBD1 on 6 matching bases. Trimming cost V 0 bases and J 2 bases, with 11 bases left between them. The CDR3 is made up of 15 amino acids. CDR1 and CDR2 from the germline V gene are SEHNR and FQNEAQ (reference sequence). The DNA for the CDR3 is TGTGCCAGCAGCTTAGCGACAGGTCGACCCTACGAGCAGTACTTC. Protein: CASSLATGRPYEQYF.

This clonotype came up many times. In nucleotides, the CDR3 is TGTGCCAGCAGCCAATCAAGGGACTTTGGCGAGCAGTACTTC. As protein: CASSQSRDFGEQYF. The chain couples TRBV3-1 to TRBJ2-7, with D possibly matching TRBD2 (6 bases). The CDR3 sequence is 14 residues long. Trimming took off 2 bases at V and 6 bases at J, with 14 bases between the two ends. The germline CDR1 and CDR2 sequences are LGHDT and YNNKEL (reference sequence).